Below, 11 T cell receptor beta chains from the same sample are listed, as sequenced in a study of technical replicates of blood from a few donors. Assay used: immunoSEQ multiplex PCR; TCRdb lists only in-frame clones, some missing. The repertoire holds 55,000 to 75,000 clones, with over 85% as singletons. Specimen: T cells isolated from PBMCs. The receptor source for this set is a human donor in good health.

The chain couples TRBV4-1 to TRBJ1-5; perhaps TRBD1 as D (5 bases). Germline lookup yields CDR1 MGHRA and CDR2 YSYEKL. The CDR3 spans 15 residues. V was pared by 5 bases and J by 3 bases, with 14 bases between. The CDR3 loop reads CASSTRQINNQPQHF. For the CDR3, the DNA is TGCGCCAGCAGCACCCGACAGATTAACAATCAGCCCCAGCATTTT.

This clone was counted only a few times. The gene calls are TRBV2 and TRBJ1-1; D unresolved. The V end was cut by 3 bases, the J end by 0 bases, with 11 bases between. The CDR3 consists of 15 residues. The germline V gene has CDR1 SNHLY and CDR2 FYNNEI. CDR3 sequence: CASSDARGLNTEAFF. As DNA, the CDR3 is TGTGCCAGCAGTGATGCGCGAGGATTGAACACTGAAGCTTTCTTT.

The rearrangement uses TRBV5-1 and TRBJ1-2, with 7 nucleotides matching TRBD1. The length of the CDR3 is 14 residues. Losses at the gene ends were 2 bases for V and 5 bases for J; bases not matched to a gene: 6. The germline CDR1 and CDR2 sequences are SGHRS and YFSETQ. The CDR3 sequence is CASSFSTGPYGYTF. In DNA, the CDR3 is TGCGCCAGCAGCTTCTCGACAGGGCCTTATGGCTACACCTTC.

V gene TRBV27 combines with J gene TRBJ1-1; 7 positions match TRBD1. V trimming: 3 bases; J trimming: 6 bases; junction bases outside the gene matches: 10. The CDR3 has 15 amino acids. From germline, CDR1 is MNHEY and CDR2 SMNVEV (reference sequence). The CDR3 DNA follows: TGTGCCAGCAGTTTCCCCGGGACAGCCCTTTCTGAAGCTTTCTTT. This translates into CASSFPGTALSEAFF.

This clone appeared a single time. This chain links TRBV25-1 with TRBJ1-5; tentative D call: TRBD1 (5 bases). The CDR3 is 15 residues long. Trimming removed 1 base from V and 6 bases from J, with 13 bases in between. Germline CDR1 reads MGHDK; CDR2 reads SYGVNS. CDR3 DNA sequence: TGTGCCAGCAGTGAATTGGGGGGGGAAGGTCAGCCCCAGCATTTT. Translation: CASSELGGEGQPQHF.

The chain joins TRBV4-1 to TRBJ1-1; TRBD1 agrees at 11 bases. CDR3 size: 16 residues. CDR1 is MGHRA and CDR2 is YSYEKL in the germline V gene. The J segment lost 4 bases and the V segment lost 0 bases, leaving 4 bases of the junction unmatched. The CDR3 sequence is CASSQEGQGVSTEAFF. The DNA for the CDR3 is TGCGCCAGCAGCCAAGAGGGACAGGGGGTGAGCACTGAAGCTTTCTTT.

The rearrangement links TRBV19 to TRBJ1-1; D is possibly TRBD1 (6 bases). The length of the CDR3 is 17 residues. Between the trimmed V and J ends, which lost 1 base and 2 bases, there was a span of 17 bases. In germline, CDR1 is LNHDA, CDR2 SQIVND (reference sequence). CDR3 bases: TGTGCCAGTAGTATAGGTATTCTGAGACAGGTAAACACTGAAGCTTTCTTT. The encoded protein is CASSIGILRQVNTEAFF.

This chain joins TRBV13 and TRBJ1-5; D is unclear. This CDR3 spans 12 amino acids. V was cut by 4 bases and J by 4 bases, with 5 bases left in between. CDR1 and CDR2 (germline): PRHDT, FYEKMQ (reference sequence). The CDR3 reads CASSSTNQPQHF. The CDR3 nucleotides read TGTGCCAGCAGCTCCACAAATCAGCCCCAGCATTTT.

The chain joins TRBV7-2 to TRBJ2-1; D remains unclear. The CDR3 has 13 residues. Germline V gene lookup returns CDR1 SGHTA and CDR2 FQGNSA. The V end lost 6 bases, the J end lost 5 bases, and 11 bases lay between the germline ends. This CDR3 reads CASSFPRNNEQFF. The DNA of the CDR3 is TGTGCCAGCAGTTTCCCTAGAAACAATGAGCAGTTCTTC.

The genes are TRBV19 and TRBJ1-1, with D possibly TRBD1 on 5 matching bases. CDR3 length: 15 amino acids. V was trimmed by 3 bases and J by 0 bases, leaving 11 bases between them. Germline V gene sequence: CDR1 LNHDA, CDR2 SQIVND (reference sequence). As DNA, the CDR3 is TGTGCCAGTAGTATCAGGGTGGCCATGAACACTGAAGCTTTCTTT. The encoded protein is CASSIRVAMNTEAFF. The full variable domain, completed using reference TRBV19 and TRBJ1-1, is DGGITQSPKYLFRKEGQNVTLSCEQNLNHDAMYWYRQDPGQGLRLIYYSQIVNDFQKGDIAEGYSVSREKKESFPLTVTSAQKNPTAFYLCASSIRVAMNTEAFFGQGTRLTVV.

V is TRBV6-5 and J is TRBJ1-1; possible D gene TRBD1, 5 bases. The ends were cut back, 7 bases at V and 0 bases at J, with 9 bases in the middle. The germline CDR1 and CDR2 sequences are MNHEY and SVGAGI. The CDR3 covers 13 residues. CDR3 region: CASIGVLNTEAFF. The CDR3 nucleotides read TGTGCCAGCATAGGGGTATTGAACACTGAAGCTTTCTTT.